The clone carrying this TCR beta chain appeared a few times. The germline V gene encodes CDR1 MGHDK and CDR2 SYGVNS. This CDR3 has 14 amino acids. The ends lost 7 bases at V and 4 bases at J; junction bases unmatched: 9. The sample originates from a study of blood T cell repertoires in COVID-19. Background on the study: T cells, B-cell-depleted T cells, or PBMCs supplied cDNA or gDNA.

Clones were read by immunoSEQ multiplex PCR, and TCRdb kept only the in-frame ones, dropping some. The sample holds some 200,000 clones; approximately 90% are singletons and the top ten take approximately 5.9%. This receptor was taken from a man aged 80 or over with acute or convalescent COVID-19. J is TRBJ1-2 and V is TRBV25-1; 7 bases fit TRBD1. The sequenced sample was peripheral blood. The CDR3 loop reads CASIFTGARYGYTF. CDR3 nucleotides: TGTGCCAGCATCTTCACAGGGGCCCGCTATGGCTACACCTTC.